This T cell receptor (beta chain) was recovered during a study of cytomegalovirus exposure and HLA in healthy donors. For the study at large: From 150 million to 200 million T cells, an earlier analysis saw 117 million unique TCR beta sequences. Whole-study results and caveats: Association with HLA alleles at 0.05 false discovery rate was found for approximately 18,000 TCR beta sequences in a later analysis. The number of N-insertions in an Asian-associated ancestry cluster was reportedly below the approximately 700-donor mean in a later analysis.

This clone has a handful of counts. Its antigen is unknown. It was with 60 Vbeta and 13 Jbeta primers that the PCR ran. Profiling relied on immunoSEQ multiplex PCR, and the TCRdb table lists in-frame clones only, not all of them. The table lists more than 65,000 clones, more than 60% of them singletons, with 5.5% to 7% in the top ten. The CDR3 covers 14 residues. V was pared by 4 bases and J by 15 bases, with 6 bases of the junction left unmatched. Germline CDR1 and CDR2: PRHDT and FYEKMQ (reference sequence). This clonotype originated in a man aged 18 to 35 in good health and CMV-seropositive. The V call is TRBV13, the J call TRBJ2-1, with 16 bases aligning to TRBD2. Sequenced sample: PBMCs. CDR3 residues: CASSSGTSGRVPFF. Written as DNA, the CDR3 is TGTGCCAGCAGCTCCGGGACTAGCGGGAGGGTCCCGTTCTTC.